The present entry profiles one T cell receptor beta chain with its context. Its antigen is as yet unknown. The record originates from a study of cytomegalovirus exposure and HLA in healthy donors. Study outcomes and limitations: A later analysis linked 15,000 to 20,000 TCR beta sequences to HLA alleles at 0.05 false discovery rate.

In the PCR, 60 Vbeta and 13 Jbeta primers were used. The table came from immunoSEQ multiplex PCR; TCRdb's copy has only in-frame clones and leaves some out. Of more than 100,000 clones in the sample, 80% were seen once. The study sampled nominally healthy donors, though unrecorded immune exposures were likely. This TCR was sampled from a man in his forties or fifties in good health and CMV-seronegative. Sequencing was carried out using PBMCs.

CDR3: CASRTGQGFYEQYF. DNA for the CDR3: TGTGCCAGCAGGACCGGACAGGGTTTCTACGAGCAGTACTTC. The chain links TRBV28 to TRBJ2-7; 8 bases line up with TRBD1. Per germline, CDR1 MDHEN and CDR2 SYDVKM. V lost 6 bases, J lost 3 bases, and 7 bases stayed unmatched. This CDR3 comprises 14 residues.